The entry below gives a single T cell receptor beta chain sequence along with its context. This entry belongs to a study of cytomegalovirus exposure and HLA in healthy donors. Researchers ran the PCR with 60 Vbeta and 13 Jbeta primers. The data were produced by immunoSEQ multiplex PCR, yet TCRdb's version contains in-frame clones alone and is incomplete. The sample shows 110,000 to 150,000 clones, roughly 82% of them seen only once. This sequence originates from a man aged 25-40 years in good health and CMV-seronegative. The specimen sequenced was PBMCs.

DNA for the CDR3: TGTGCCAGCAGAGACCGGGAGCCAACGACCTATGAGCAGTTCTTC. Its protein is CASRDREPTTYEQFF. The chain recombines TRBV6-5 with TRBJ2-1; D is perhaps TRBD2 (6 bases). Germline V lookup: CDR1 MNHEY, CDR2 SVGAGI. Trimming took off 6 bases at V and 8 bases at J, with 20 bases between the two ends. The CDR3 is made up of 15 amino acids.